The 25 T cell receptor beta chains below all came from one sample that was sequenced in a study of blood T cell repertoires in COVID-19. The table came from immunoSEQ multiplex PCR; TCRdb's copy has only in-frame clones and leaves some out. Of 80,000 or so clones in the sample, approximately 86% were seen once. Sequencing was performed on peripheral blood. The receptor source for this set is a human donor in a cohort sampled during active COVID-19.

The chain carries TRBV5-1 and TRBJ1-6; 11 bases line up with TRBD1. This CDR3 is 16 amino acids long. Germline V gene sequence: CDR1 SGHRS, CDR2 YFSETQ. The V segment lost 0 bases and the J segment 9 bases; nucleotides outside the gene matches: 5. The CDR3 here is CASSLELGTGGSPLHF. As DNA, the CDR3 is TGCGCCAGCAGCTTGGAGCTGGGGACAGGGGGTTCACCCCTCCACTTT.

V and J are TRBV29-1 and TRBJ2-3; D is undetermined. Trimming took off 2 bases at V and 6 bases at J, with 12 bases between the two ends. The germline V gene has CDR1 SQVTM and CDR2 ANQGSEA. The CDR3 contains 13 residues. Here the CDR3 reads CSVERDRRDTQYF. The DNA of the CDR3 is TGCAGCGTTGAACGCGATCGCCGGGATACGCAGTATTTT.

This clone occurred a few times. The CDR3, as DNA: TGTGCCAGCAGCCCGGACAGGAACTATGGCTACACCTTC. It translates to CASSPDRNYGYTF. V gene TRBV5-4 combines with J gene TRBJ1-2; 7 nucleotides agree with TRBD1. Trimming removed 4 bases from V and 2 bases from J; junction bases left unmatched: 2. Per the germline V gene, CDR1 is SGHNT and CDR2 is YYREEE (reference sequence). The CDR3 loop spans 13 amino acids.

The V gene is TRBV7-3, the J gene TRBJ2-3, with 9 bases that match TRBD2. Germline-derived CDR1 and CDR2 are SGHTA and FQGTGA. Trimming at V came to 5 bases and at J to 2 bases, leaving 11 bases not matched to a gene. The CDR3 covers 17 residues. The CDR3 loop reads CASSPWVAGANTDTQYF. The CDR3, as DNA: TGTGCCAGCAGCCCCTGGGTAGCGGGGGCCAACACAGATACGCAGTATTTT.

This chain links TRBV5-1 with TRBJ1-1; D remains ambiguous. Per germline, CDR1 SGHRS and CDR2 YFSETQ. This CDR3 region has 15 residues. V shed 0 bases and J shed 0 bases, with 9 bases lying between them. The CDR3 reads CASSLGVDLNTEAFF. The CDR3 nucleotides are TGCGCCAGCAGCTTGGGAGTTGACTTGAACACTGAAGCTTTCTTT. Using reference TRBV5-1 and TRBJ1-1 for the parts outside the CDR3, the full variable domain is KAGVTQTPRYLIKTRGQQVTLSCSPISGHRSVSWYQQTPGQGLQFLFEYFSETQRNKGNFPGRFSGRQFSNSRSEMNVSTLELGDSALYLCASSLGVDLNTEAFFGQGTRLTVV.

The gene calls are TRBV5-8 and TRBJ2-3, with 7 bases identical to TRBD1. Trimming took 2 bases from V and 2 from J; bases not matched to a gene: 5. Germline values: CDR1 SGHTS, CDR2 YDEGEE. The CDR3 length is 15 residues. The DNA for the CDR3 is TGTGCCAGCAGCTTCACAGGGGCCCCCACAGATACGCAGTATTTT. This encodes CASSFTGAPTDTQYF.

In its sample, this clone was seen a few times. This rearrangement joins TRBV9 to TRBJ2-2; 16 nucleotides align to TRBD2. Germline CDR1 and CDR2: SGDLS and YYNGEE. V dropped 3 bases and J dropped 5; count of bases not matched to a gene: 16. CDR3 length equals 21 residues. The DNA for the CDR3 is TGTGCCAGCAGCGCAGATGACAGGGGGACTAGCGGGAGGGTAAGGACCGGGGAGCTGTTTTTT. Residues: CASSADDRGTSGRVRTGELFF.

The genes are TRBV5-4 and TRBJ2-2, with D possibly matching TRBD2 (6 bases). CDR3 length: 16 amino acids. Germline V gene data show CDR1 as SGHNT and CDR2 as YYREEE (reference sequence). The V end lost 1 base, the J end lost 2 bases, and 12 bases lay between the germline ends. CDR3 nucleotides: TGTGCCAGCAGCTTGTGGCGGGGCCTTAACACCGGGGAGCTGTTTTTT. It specifies CASSLWRGLNTGELFF.

The chain carries TRBV7-2 and TRBJ1-1; possible D gene TRBD1, 6 bases. Germline-derived CDR1 and CDR2 are SGHTA and FQGNSA. V was pared by 4 bases and J by 11 bases, with 17 bases between. The CDR3 runs to 13 residues. CDR3 coding DNA: TGTGCCAGCAGCTCTCAGCGGGGGGCCGGGGCTTTCTTT. This translates into CASSSQRGAGAFF.

The CDR3 loop is CASSYHGAGNTDTQYF. The CDR3 nucleotides read TGTGCCAGCAGTTACCATGGGGCAGGCAACACAGATACGCAGTATTTT. The chain couples TRBV6-5 to TRBJ2-3, with D maybe TRBD1 (5 bases). The CDR3 runs 16 residues. Per the germline V gene, CDR1 is MNHEY and CDR2 is SVGAGI. V was pared by 2 bases and J by 2 bases, with 14 bases between.

CDR3 in amino acids: CASSLVKGANTGELFF. CDR3 bases: TGTGCCAGCAGCTTGGTCAAAGGGGCGAACACCGGGGAGCTGTTTTTT. V usage is TRBV5-6 and J usage is TRBJ2-2; possible D gene TRBD1, 5 bases. CDR3 size: 16 residues. V gave up 0 bases and J gave up 0 bases, with 9 bases separating them. The germline V gene has CDR1 SGHDT and CDR2 YYEEEE.

The CDR3 sequence is CASGPTGGPTDTQYF. In DNA form, the CDR3 reads TGTGCTAGTGGTCCAACAGGGGGCCCCACAGATACGCAGTATTTT. The chain recombines TRBV12-5 with TRBJ2-3; 9 nucleotides match TRBD1. This CDR3 comprises 15 residues. V shed 5 bases, J shed 2 bases, and the junction held 5 bases outside the gene matches. Germline loops: CDR1 LGHNT, CDR2 FRNRAP.

This clone has just one count. CDR3 nucleotides: TGTGCCAGTAGTATTTGGTCTAGCGGGGTAGAAGAGACCCAGTACTTC. Translation gives CASSIWSSGVEETQYF. This chain connects TRBV19 to TRBJ2-5; TRBD2 matches at 9 bases. The CDR3 consists of 16 residues. V lost 3 bases and J lost 3; bases outside the gene matches: 8. Germline V gives CDR1 LNHDA, CDR2 SQIVND (reference sequence). Variable domain in full (rest from reference TRBV19 and TRBJ2-5): DGGITQSPKYLFRKEGQNVTLSCEQNLNHDAMYWYRQDPGQGLRLIYYSQIVNDFQKGDIAEGYSVSREKKESFPLTVTSAQKNPTAFYLCASSIWSSGVEETQYFGPGTRLLVL.

CDR3 nucleotides: TGCGCCAGCAGCTTGTCGGCTAGCGGTTCCTACAATGAGCAGTTCTTC. This codes for CASSLSASGSYNEQFF. The chain links TRBV5-1 to TRBJ2-1; 7 nucleotides line up with TRBD2. The CDR3 has 16 amino acids. V shed 1 base, J shed 1 base, and the junction held 5 bases outside the gene matches. Germline V gives CDR1 SGHRS, CDR2 YFSETQ. Variable domain in full (rest from reference TRBV5-1 and TRBJ2-1): KAGVTQTPRYLIKTRGQQVTLSCSPISGHRSVSWYQQTPGQGLQFLFEYFSETQRNKGNFPGRFSGRQFSNSRSEMNVSTLELGDSALYLCASSLSASGSYNEQFFGPGTRLTVL.

V is TRBV27 and J is TRBJ1-2, with 8 bases fitting TRBD1. CDR1 is MNHEY and CDR2 is SMNVEV in the germline V gene (reference sequence). Trimming cost V 7 bases and J 6 bases; bases outside gene matches: 10. The CDR3 loop spans 14 amino acids. The CDR3 coding sequence is TGTGCCAGCACTCCACAGGGGGTGAGGAATGGCTACACCTTC. This sequence encodes CASTPQGVRNGYTF.

The rearrangement joins TRBV18 to TRBJ1-1; D is undetermined. The germline CDR1 and CDR2 sequences are KGHSH and LQKENI. The length of the CDR3 is 13 residues. Trimming shortened V by 10 bases and J by 1 base, and 13 bases separated the two germline ends. The CDR3 nucleotides read TGTGCCACCACCCTGGCACAGAACACTGAAGCTTTCTTT. This translates into CATTLAQNTEAFF. The whole variable domain, remainder taken from reference TRBV18 and TRBJ1-1, is NAGVMQNPRHLVRRRGQEARLRCSPMKGHSHVYWYRQLPEEGLKFMVYLQKENIIDESGMPKERFSAEFPKEGPSILRIQQVVRGDSAAYFCATTLAQNTEAFFGQGTRLTVV.

The chain has TRBV18 and TRBJ2-7, with 12 nucleotides matching TRBD2. Germline V gene sequence: CDR1 KGHSH, CDR2 LQKENI. J was trimmed by 1 base and V by 6 bases; bases with no gene match: 4. The CDR3 sequence is 15 residues long. For the CDR3, the DNA is TGTGCCAGCTCGCCCGGGACTAGCGGGTCCTACGAGCAGTACTTC. This sequence encodes CASSPGTSGSYEQYF.

The chain is built from TRBV6-5 and TRBJ1-2; 7 bases fit TRBD1. This CDR3 has 12 amino acids. V gave up 2 bases and J gave up 8 bases; unmatched junction bases: 2. Germline V lookup: CDR1 MNHEY, CDR2 SVGAGI. CDR3 sequence (DNA): TGTGCCAGCAGTTACCAGGGGGGAGGCTACACCTTC. Translated: CASSYQGGGYTF.

Only a few counts were recorded for this clone. The chain links TRBV9 to TRBJ2-2; tentative D call: TRBD2 (6 bases). The length of the CDR3 is 15 residues. The germline CDR1 and CDR2 sequences are SGDLS and YYNGEE. Trimming took 2 bases from V and 4 from J, leaving 12 bases between them. The CDR3 region is CASSVEAGVTGELFF. As DNA, the CDR3 is TGTGCCAGCAGCGTGGAAGCGGGCGTCACCGGGGAGCTGTTTTTT. The full variable domain, rest sourced from reference TRBV9 and TRBJ2-2, is DSGVTQTPKHLITATGQRVTLRCSPRSGDLSVYWYQQSLDQGLQFLIQYYNGEERAKGNILERFSAQQFPDLHSELNLSSLELGDSALYFCASSVEAGVTGELFFGEGSRLTVL.

This chain uses TRBV9 with TRBJ1-2, with a possible D match to TRBD1 (5 bases). V was trimmed by 2 bases and J by 5 bases, leaving 16 bases between them. This CDR3 has 15 amino acids. Germline CDR1 is SGDLS and CDR2 is YYNGEE. The CDR3 here is CASSVDGGDYYGYTF. In DNA, the CDR3 is TGTGCCAGCAGCGTTGATGGGGGGGATTATTATGGCTACACCTTC.

This chain links TRBV5-5 with TRBJ2-1; D gene ambiguous. This CDR3 contains 15 residues. With 4 bases removed from V and 8 bases from J, the gap between germline ends came to 19 bases. The germline V gene encodes CDR1 SGHKS and CDR2 YYEKEE (reference sequence). In DNA form, the CDR3 reads TGTGCCAGCAGCATCACTTCGAGCTTGGTCGATGAGCAGTTCTTC. Its translation: CASSITSSLVDEQFF.

This clone was counted a single time. The V call is TRBV28, the J call TRBJ1-5, with D possibly being TRBD1 (5 bases). With 3 bases removed from V and 6 bases from J, the gap between germline ends came to 12 bases. Germline-derived CDR1 and CDR2 are MDHEN and SYDVKM. The CDR3 totals 14 residues. CDR3 residues: CASSLAQGVQPQHF. CDR3 in DNA: TGTGCCAGCAGTTTGGCCCAAGGGGTTCAGCCCCAGCATTTT.

This sequence joins TRBV2 and TRBJ1-4; no clear D. V was trimmed by 4 bases and J by 5 bases, leaving 11 bases between them. The CDR3 extends over 14 amino acids. Germline V gene sequence: CDR1 SNHLY, CDR2 FYNNEI. This CDR3 is CASSGSRGNEKLFF. CDR3 nucleotide sequence: TGTGCCAGCAGTGGATCTCGAGGAAATGAAAAACTGTTTTTT.

The chain joins TRBV12-3 or TRBV12-4 to TRBJ1-2, with D unresolved. The CDR3 contains 13 residues. The ends were cut back, 6 bases at V and 8 bases at J, with 16 bases in the middle. The CDR3 spells CASSPRGRAGYTF. As DNA, the CDR3 is TGTGCCAGCAGCCCTCGAGGGCGAGCAGGCTACACCTTC.

This rearrangement joins TRBV12-3 or TRBV12-4 to TRBJ2-1, with no clear D. Trimming removed 7 bases at V and 6 bases at J, with 10 bases between. The CDR3 totals 12 residues. The CDR3 sequence: CASIRVGNEQFF. In DNA form, the CDR3 reads TGTGCCAGCATCCGGGTGGGCAATGAGCAGTTCTTC.